The rows below give T cell receptor beta chains drawn from one sample of a study of OX40 agonist ivuxolimab in advanced cancers. The table came from immunoSEQ multiplex PCR; TCRdb's copy has only in-frame clones and leaves some out. The data contain some 26,000 clones, around four fifths of them singletons. The sample in question was CD4+ or CD8+ T cells sorted from blood, obtained in a trial of the OX40 agonist ivuxolimab. These receptors were collected from an adult with an advanced solid tumor such as melanoma, head and neck, liver or kidney cancer. The CDR3 runs from the conserved cysteine through the conserved F or W. Fields, in order: V gene, clone size, J gene, CDR3 protein. Only part of the rows carry a size: once, few, many, or a class if the clone is expanded.

v_gene: TRBV11-1
abundance: .
j_gene: TRBJ1-3
CDR3aa: CASSRTGAGNTIYF

v_gene: TRBV2
abundance: .
j_gene: TRBJ2-7
CDR3aa: CASSPGHSYEQYF

v_gene: TRBV4-1
abundance: .
j_gene: TRBJ1-5
CDR3aa: CASSHLRVNQPQHF

v_gene: TRBV7-2
abundance: .
j_gene: TRBJ2-1
CDR3aa: CASSSAGGYYNEQFF

v_gene: TRBV5-3
abundance: .
j_gene: TRBJ1-5
CDR3aa: CARSLGRTGGNQPQHF

v_gene: TRBV19
abundance: .
j_gene: TRBJ1-2
CDR3aa: CASSRGRGRGLSNYGYTF

v_gene: TRBV4-1
abundance: .
j_gene: TRBJ1-5
CDR3aa: CASSQDRSGNQPQHF

v_gene: TRBV4-3
abundance: .
j_gene: TRBJ2-5
CDR3aa: CASSQGLAEETQYF

v_gene: TRBV11-2
abundance: .
j_gene: TRBJ1-2
CDR3aa: CASSWQGAGYTF

v_gene: TRBV29-1
abundance: .
j_gene: TRBJ2-2
CDR3aa: CSGRGGGTGELFF

v_gene: TRBV19
abundance: .
j_gene: TRBJ1-5
CDR3aa: CASSMDGFNQPQHF

v_gene: TRBV19
abundance: .
j_gene: TRBJ1-5
CDR3aa: CASSSQGGHQPQHF

v_gene: TRBV13
abundance: medium-sized
j_gene: TRBJ2-5
CDR3aa: CASSFTGQGKETQYF

v_gene: TRBV7-9
abundance: .
j_gene: TRBJ2-3
CDR3aa: CASSLTPQGVGTDTQYF

v_gene: TRBV7-2
abundance: .
j_gene: TRBJ1-1
CDR3aa: CASSLRGYMNTEAFF

v_gene: TRBV9
abundance: once
j_gene: TRBJ2-7
CDR3aa: CASTLGASSYEQYF

v_gene: TRBV11-3
abundance: .
j_gene: TRBJ2-7
CDR3aa: CASSLRTVNYEQYF

v_gene: TRBV27
abundance: .
j_gene: TRBJ2-1
CDR3aa: CASSLHLNEQFF

v_gene: TRBV5-6
abundance: .
j_gene: TRBJ1-5
CDR3aa: CASSESGGWQPQHF

v_gene: TRBV18
abundance: .
j_gene: TRBJ1-5
CDR3aa: CASSQTGQGGNQPQHF

v_gene: TRBV2
abundance: .
j_gene: TRBJ2-5
CDR3aa: CAPGRTWETQYF

v_gene: TRBV7-8
abundance: .
j_gene: TRBJ2-1
CDR3aa: CASSPDRAHEQFF

v_gene: TRBV7-9
abundance: .
j_gene: TRBJ2-7
CDR3aa: CASSFPGQGSYEQYF

v_gene: TRBV4-3
abundance: .
j_gene: TRBJ1-6
CDR3aa: CASSQARGRAFSYNSPLHF

v_gene: TRBV29-1
abundance: .
j_gene: TRBJ2-6
CDR3aa: CSVRRETSSSGANVLTF

v_gene: TRBV9
abundance: .
j_gene: TRBJ2-5
CDR3aa: CASSVEGRETQYF

v_gene: TRBV28
abundance: .
j_gene: TRBJ1-3
CDR3aa: CASSLKVPAGNTIYF

v_gene: TRBV4-1
abundance: .
j_gene: TRBJ2-7
CDR3aa: CASSHPSGRTSYEQYF

v_gene: TRBV11-2
abundance: .
j_gene: TRBJ2-3
CDR3aa: CASSLDLAGSTDTQYF

v_gene: TRBV5-1
abundance: .
j_gene: TRBJ2-6
CDR3aa: CASSFQWAGDGGANVLTF

v_gene: TRBV9
abundance: .
j_gene: TRBJ2-3
CDR3aa: CASSVMTGGGTDTQYF

v_gene: TRBV7-6
abundance: .
j_gene: TRBJ2-1
CDR3aa: CASSGLAGAYNEQFF

v_gene: TRBV4-1
abundance: .
j_gene: TRBJ1-1
CDR3aa: CASSQDGTGNTEAFF

v_gene: TRBV6-1
abundance: .
j_gene: TRBJ2-5
CDR3aa: CASSEGGVAGGRETQYF

v_gene: TRBV28
abundance: .
j_gene: TRBJ2-3
CDR3aa: CASSFLAGTDTQYF

v_gene: TRBV7-6
abundance: .
j_gene: TRBJ2-3
CDR3aa: CASSLAPSGIADTQYF

v_gene: TRBV7-8
abundance: .
j_gene: TRBJ1-1
CDR3aa: CASSRDRTNTEAFF

v_gene: TRBV4-2
abundance: .
j_gene: TRBJ2-5
CDR3aa: CASSHEWLGQGGETQYF

v_gene: TRBV30
abundance: .
j_gene: TRBJ1-5
CDR3aa: CAWSPSNQPQHF

v_gene: TRBV13
abundance: .
j_gene: TRBJ1-5
CDR3aa: CASSLGGGNQPQHF

v_gene: TRBV7-8
abundance: once
j_gene: TRBJ2-3
CDR3aa: CASSLPSTSGGSTDTQYF

v_gene: TRBV5-1
abundance: .
j_gene: TRBJ2-5
CDR3aa: CASSTRDRDPRETQYF

v_gene: TRBV6-1
abundance: .
j_gene: TRBJ1-5
CDR3aa: CASSEAPGLSNQPQHF

v_gene: TRBV11-2
abundance: once
j_gene: TRBJ1-1
CDR3aa: CASSLGPGTGTEAFF

v_gene: TRBV28
abundance: .
j_gene: TRBJ2-7
CDR3aa: CASRQPGQYYEQYF

v_gene: TRBV7-9
abundance: .
j_gene: TRBJ2-6
CDR3aa: CASSSMTGAGANVLTF

v_gene: TRBV9
abundance: .
j_gene: TRBJ1-4
CDR3aa: CASSAFTGATNEKLFF

v_gene: TRBV7-9
abundance: .
j_gene: TRBJ2-1
CDR3aa: CASSPPERADNEQFF

v_gene: TRBV30
abundance: .
j_gene: TRBJ2-7
CDR3aa: CAWTAAYEQYF

v_gene: TRBV18
abundance: .
j_gene: TRBJ2-2
CDR3aa: CASLSSSQGWTGELFF

v_gene: TRBV7-7
abundance: .
j_gene: TRBJ2-6
CDR3aa: CASSAGPKCQSRANVLTF

v_gene: TRBV2
abundance: .
j_gene: TRBJ1-3
CDR3aa: CASSEATGLSGNTIYF

v_gene: TRBV28
abundance: .
j_gene: TRBJ2-7
CDR3aa: CASSLGSYEQYF

v_gene: TRBV4-2
abundance: .
j_gene: TRBJ2-3
CDR3aa: CASSQDGGNTDTQYF

v_gene: TRBV5-1
abundance: .
j_gene: TRBJ2-7
CDR3aa: CASSLDGTGLPYEQYF